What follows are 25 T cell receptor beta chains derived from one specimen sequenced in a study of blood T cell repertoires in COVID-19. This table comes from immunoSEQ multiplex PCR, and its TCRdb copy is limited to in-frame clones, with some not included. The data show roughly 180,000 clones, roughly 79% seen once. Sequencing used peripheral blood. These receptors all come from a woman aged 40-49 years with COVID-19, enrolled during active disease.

As DNA, the CDR3 is TGTGCCAGCAGCTTCTTCTCGGACAGGAAAGAGACCCAGTACTTC. It is translated as CASSFFSDRKETQYF. This chain connects TRBV9 to TRBJ2-5, with 7 bases lining up with TRBD1. This CDR3 has 15 amino acids. Germline V lookup: CDR1 SGDLS, CDR2 YYNGEE. The ends lost 4 bases at V and 3 bases at J; junction bases unmatched: 9.

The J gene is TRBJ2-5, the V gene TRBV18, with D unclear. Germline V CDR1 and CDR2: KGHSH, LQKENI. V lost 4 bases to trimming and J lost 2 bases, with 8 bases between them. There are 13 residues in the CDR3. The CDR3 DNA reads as TGTGCCAGCTCACTAAATCGGCAAGAGACCCAGTACTTC. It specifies CASSLNRQETQYF.

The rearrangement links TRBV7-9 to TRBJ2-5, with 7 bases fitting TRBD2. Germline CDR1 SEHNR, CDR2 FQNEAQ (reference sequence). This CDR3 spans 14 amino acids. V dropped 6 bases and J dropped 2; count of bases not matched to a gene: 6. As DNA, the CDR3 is TGTGCCAGCAGAAATCTAGCGGCACAAGAGACCCAGTACTTC. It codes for CASRNLAAQETQYF. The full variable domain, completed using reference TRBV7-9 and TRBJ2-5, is DTGVSQNPRHKITKRGQNVTFRCDPISEHNRLYWYRQTLGQGPEFLTYFQNEAQLEKSRLLSDRFSAERPKGSFSTLEIQRTEQGDSAMYLCASRNLAAQETQYFGPGTRLLVL.

CDR3 region: CASSSSSGRQYEQFF. CDR3 bases: TGTGCCAGCAGCTCCTCTAGCGGGAGACAATATGAGCAGTTCTTC. The chain recombines TRBV7-2 with TRBJ2-1, with 10 bases fitting TRBD2. Germline V gene lookup returns CDR1 SGHTA and CDR2 FQGNSA. The CDR3 is made up of 15 amino acids. Unmatched junction bases numbered 8, after V lost 4 bases and J lost 8 bases. The full variable domain, rest sourced from reference TRBV7-2 and TRBJ2-1, is GAGVSQSPSNKVTEKGKDVELRCDPISGHTALYWYRQSLGQGLEFLIYFQGNSAPDKSGLPSDRFSAERTGGSVSTLTIQRTQQEDSAVYLCASSSSSGRQYEQFFGPGTRLTVL.

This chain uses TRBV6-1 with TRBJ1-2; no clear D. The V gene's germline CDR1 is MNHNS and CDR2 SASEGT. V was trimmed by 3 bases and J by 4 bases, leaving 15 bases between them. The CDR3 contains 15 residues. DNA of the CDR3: TGTGCCAGCAGTGATCCTTTGCGTCTTGGCTATGGCTACACCTTC. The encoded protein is CASSDPLRLGYGYTF.

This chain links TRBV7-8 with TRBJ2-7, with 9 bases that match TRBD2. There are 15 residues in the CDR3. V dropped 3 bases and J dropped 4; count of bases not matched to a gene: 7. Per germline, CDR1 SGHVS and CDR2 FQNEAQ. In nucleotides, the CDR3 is TGTGCCAGCAGCTTCCTTAGCGGGAGCGGGTACGAGCAGTACTTC. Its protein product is CASSFLSGSGYEQYF. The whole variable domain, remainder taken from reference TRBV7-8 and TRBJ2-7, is GAGVSQSPRYKVAKRGQDVALRCDPISGHVSLFWYQQALGQGPEFLTYFQNEAQLDKSGLPSDRFFAERPEGSVSTLKIQRTQQEDSAVYLCASSFLSGSGYEQYFGPGTRLTVT.

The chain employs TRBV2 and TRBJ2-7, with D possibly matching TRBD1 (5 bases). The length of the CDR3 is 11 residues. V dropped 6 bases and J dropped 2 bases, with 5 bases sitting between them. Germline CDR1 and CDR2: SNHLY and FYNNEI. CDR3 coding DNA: TGTGCCAGCAGGGACACCTACGAGCAGTACTTC. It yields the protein CASRDTYEQYF.

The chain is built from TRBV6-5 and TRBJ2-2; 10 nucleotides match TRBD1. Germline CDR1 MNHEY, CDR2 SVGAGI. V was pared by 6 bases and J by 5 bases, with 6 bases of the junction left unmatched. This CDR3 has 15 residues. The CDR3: CASRRQGARTGELFF. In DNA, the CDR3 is TGTGCCAGCAGACGACAGGGGGCGCGGACCGGGGAGCTGTTTTTT.

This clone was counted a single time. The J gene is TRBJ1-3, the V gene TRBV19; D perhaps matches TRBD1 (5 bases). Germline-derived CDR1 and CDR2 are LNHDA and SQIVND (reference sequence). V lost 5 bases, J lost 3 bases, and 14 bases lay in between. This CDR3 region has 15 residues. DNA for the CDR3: TGTGCCAGTAGTTCAAGGGGCAAGGTTGGAAACACCATATATTTT. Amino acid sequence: CASSSRGKVGNTIYF.

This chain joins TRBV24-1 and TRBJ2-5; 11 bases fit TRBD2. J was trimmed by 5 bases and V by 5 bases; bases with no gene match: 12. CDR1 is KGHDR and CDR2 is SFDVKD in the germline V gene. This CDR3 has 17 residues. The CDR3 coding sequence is TGTGCCACCAGTGGGTTTCTAGCGGGAGGAGAACGGGAGACCCAGTACTTC. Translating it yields CATSGFLAGGERETQYF.

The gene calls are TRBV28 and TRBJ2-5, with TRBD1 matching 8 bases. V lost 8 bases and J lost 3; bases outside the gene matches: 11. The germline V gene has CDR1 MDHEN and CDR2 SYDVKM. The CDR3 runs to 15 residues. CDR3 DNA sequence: TGTGCCAGCTCAGGGGGCCGGGACAGAGAAGAGACCCAGTACTTC. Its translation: CASSGGRDREETQYF.

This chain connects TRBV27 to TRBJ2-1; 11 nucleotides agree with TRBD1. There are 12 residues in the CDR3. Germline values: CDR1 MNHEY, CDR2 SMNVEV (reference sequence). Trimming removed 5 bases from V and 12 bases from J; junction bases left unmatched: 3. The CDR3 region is CASSPGTGGQFF. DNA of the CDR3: TGTGCCAGCAGTCCAGGGACAGGGGGGCAGTTCTTC.

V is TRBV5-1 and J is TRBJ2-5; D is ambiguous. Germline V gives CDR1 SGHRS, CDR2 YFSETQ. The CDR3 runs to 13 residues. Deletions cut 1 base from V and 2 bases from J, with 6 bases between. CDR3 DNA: TGCGCCAGCAGCTTGTTCGGGCAAGAGACCCAGTACTTC. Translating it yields CASSLFGQETQYF.

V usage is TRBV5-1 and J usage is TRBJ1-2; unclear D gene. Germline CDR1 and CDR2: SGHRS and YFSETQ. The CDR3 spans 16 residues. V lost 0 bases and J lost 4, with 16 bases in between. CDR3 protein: CASSLGRYAGVYGYTF. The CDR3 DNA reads TGCGCCAGCAGCTTGGGGCGGTACGCGGGCGTCTATGGCTACACCTTC.

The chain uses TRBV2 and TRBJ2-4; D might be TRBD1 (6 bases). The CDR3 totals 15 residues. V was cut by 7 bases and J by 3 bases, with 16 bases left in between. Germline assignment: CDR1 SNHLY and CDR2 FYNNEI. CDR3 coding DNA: TGTGCCAGCACCGCATTTTCAGGGGTCAAAAACATTCAGTACTTC. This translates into CASTAFSGVKNIQYF.

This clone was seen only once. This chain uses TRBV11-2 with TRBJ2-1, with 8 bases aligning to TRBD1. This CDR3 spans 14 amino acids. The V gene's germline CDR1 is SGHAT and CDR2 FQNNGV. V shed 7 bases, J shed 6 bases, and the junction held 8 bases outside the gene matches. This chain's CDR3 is CASTPPDRANEQFF. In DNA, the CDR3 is TGTGCCAGCACCCCCCCGGACAGGGCCAATGAGCAGTTCTTC.

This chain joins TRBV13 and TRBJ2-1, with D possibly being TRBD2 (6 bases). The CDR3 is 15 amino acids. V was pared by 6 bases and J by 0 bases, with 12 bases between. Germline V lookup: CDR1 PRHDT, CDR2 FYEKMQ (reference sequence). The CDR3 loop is CASRSTRSSYNEQFF. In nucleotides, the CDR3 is TGTGCCAGCAGATCGACTAGAAGCTCCTACAATGAGCAGTTCTTC.

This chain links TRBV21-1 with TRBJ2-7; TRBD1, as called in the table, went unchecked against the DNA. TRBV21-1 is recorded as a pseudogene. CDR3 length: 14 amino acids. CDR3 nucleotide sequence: TGTGCCAGCGGGGCCAGGGAAGGTACTTACGAGCAGTACGTC. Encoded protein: CASGAREGTYEQYV.

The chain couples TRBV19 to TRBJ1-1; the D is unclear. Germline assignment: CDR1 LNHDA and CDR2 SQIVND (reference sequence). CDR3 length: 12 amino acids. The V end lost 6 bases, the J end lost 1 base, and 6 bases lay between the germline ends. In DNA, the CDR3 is TGTGCCAGTAGACAGAGGAACACTGAAGCTTTCTTT. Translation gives CASRQRNTEAFF.

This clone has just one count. The CDR3 region is CASNPQGATDTQYF. CDR3 coding DNA: TGTGCCAGTAACCCACAGGGGGCCACAGATACGCAGTATTTT. The V gene is TRBV19, the J gene TRBJ2-3, with 9 nucleotides matching TRBD1. Germline CDR1 is LNHDA and CDR2 is SQIVND (reference sequence). Trimming cost V 7 bases and J 2 bases; bases outside gene matches: 4. The CDR3 extends over 14 amino acids.

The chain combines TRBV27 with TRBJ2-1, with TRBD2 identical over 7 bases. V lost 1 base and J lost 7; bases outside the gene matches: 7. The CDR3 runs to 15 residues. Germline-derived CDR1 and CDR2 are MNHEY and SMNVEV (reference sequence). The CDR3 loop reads CASSLFAGVGNEQFF. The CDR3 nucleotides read TGTGCCAGCAGTTTATTTGCGGGAGTAGGGAATGAGCAGTTCTTC.

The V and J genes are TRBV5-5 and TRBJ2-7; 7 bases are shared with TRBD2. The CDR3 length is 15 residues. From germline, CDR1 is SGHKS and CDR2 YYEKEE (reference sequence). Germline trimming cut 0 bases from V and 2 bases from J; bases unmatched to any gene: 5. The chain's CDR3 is CASSLDVAGAYEQYV. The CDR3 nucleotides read TGTGCCAGCAGCTTGGACGTCGCGGGGGCCTACGAGCAGTACGTC.

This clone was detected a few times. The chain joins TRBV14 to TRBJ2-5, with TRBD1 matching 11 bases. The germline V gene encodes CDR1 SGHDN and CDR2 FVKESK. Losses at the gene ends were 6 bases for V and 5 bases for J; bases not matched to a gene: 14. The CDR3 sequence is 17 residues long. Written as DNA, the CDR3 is TGTGCCAGCAGTCCCCGATTTGGACAGGGGGCAGGGGAGACCCAGTACTTC. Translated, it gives CASSPRFGQGAGETQYF.

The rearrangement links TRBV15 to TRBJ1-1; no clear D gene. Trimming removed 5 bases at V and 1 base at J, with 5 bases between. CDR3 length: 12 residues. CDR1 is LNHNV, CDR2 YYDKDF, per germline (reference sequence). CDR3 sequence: CATSEGNTEAFF. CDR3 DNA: TGTGCCACCAGCGAGGGGAACACTGAAGCTTTCTTT.

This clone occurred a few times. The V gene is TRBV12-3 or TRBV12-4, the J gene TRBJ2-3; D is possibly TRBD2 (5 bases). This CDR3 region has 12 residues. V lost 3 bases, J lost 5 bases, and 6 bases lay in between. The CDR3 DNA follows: TGTGCCAGCAGTTTCGGGATAGATACGCAGTATTTT. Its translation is CASSFGIDTQYF.